One and the same sample provided the 20 T cell receptor beta chains below, sequenced in a study of blood T cell repertoires in COVID-19. The table came from immunoSEQ multiplex PCR; TCRdb's copy has only in-frame clones and leaves some out. Of hundreds of thousands of clones detected, roughly 83% appear once; the ten largest clones hold approximately 10%. Sequenced material: peripheral blood. These receptor sequences come from an elderly woman with acute or convalescent COVID-19.

This clone was seen a few times. This chain links TRBV5-1 with TRBJ1-2; D might be TRBD1 (5 bases). CDR1 and CDR2 from the germline V gene are SGHRS and YFSETQ. Trimming cost V 9 bases and J 3 bases, with 15 bases left between them. This CDR3 spans 13 amino acids. The CDR3 DNA is TGCGCCACCTCACTCGACAGCTACTATGGCTACACCTTC. Translated: CATSLDSYYGYTF. The full variable domain, in which reference TRBV5-1 and TRBJ1-2 provide the parts outside the CDR3, is KAGVTQTPRYLIKTRGQQVTLSCSPISGHRSVSWYQQTPGQGLQFLFEYFSETQRNKGNFPGRFSGRQFSNSRSEMNVSTLELGDSALYLCATSLDSYYGYTFGSGTRLTVV.

The chain is built from TRBV6-5 and TRBJ2-3; TRBD2 matches 8 bases. Germline values: CDR1 MNHEY, CDR2 SVGAGI. The ends lost 6 bases at V and 6 bases at J; junction bases unmatched: 2. The length of the CDR3 is 12 residues. CDR3 sequence: CASSRLADTQYF. The CDR3 DNA sequence: TGTGCCAGCAGCCGACTAGCGGATACGCAGTATTTT.

This chain connects TRBV2 to TRBJ1-2; 11 bases map to TRBD1. Germline values: CDR1 SNHLY, CDR2 FYNNEI. This CDR3 contains 13 residues. The J segment lost 7 bases and the V segment lost 6 bases, leaving 4 bases of the junction unmatched. The CDR3 sequence is CASRPGQGGGYTF. In DNA, the CDR3 is TGTGCCAGCAGACCGGGACAGGGGGGTGGCTACACCTTC. The full variable domain, with the rest looked up from reference TRBV2 and TRBJ1-2, is EPEVTQTPSHQVTQMGQEVILRCVPISNHLYFYWYRQILGQKVEFLVSFYNNEISEKSEIFDDQFSVERPDGSNFTLKIRSTKLEDSAMYFCASRPGQGGGYTFGSGTRLTVV.

In its sample, this clone was seen once. Other DNA sequences in this sample translate to the same CDR3. The CDR3 sequence: CASSLRGRSQPQHF. DNA of the CDR3: TGTGCCAGCAGTTTAAGGGGGCGAAGTCAGCCCCAGCATTTT. The chain links TRBV28 to TRBJ1-5, with 7 bases identical to TRBD1. Germline assignment: CDR1 MDHEN and CDR2 SYDVKM. V dropped 2 bases and J dropped 6; count of bases not matched to a gene: 4. The length of the CDR3 is 14 residues.

The chain couples TRBV3-1 (or the pseudogene TRBV3-2) to TRBJ1-2; TRBD1 matches 7 bases. V was pared by 2 bases and J by 7 bases, with 13 bases of the junction left unmatched. CDR1 LGHDT and CDR2 YNNKEL come from the germline V gene (reference sequence). The CDR3 covers 16 residues. As DNA, the CDR3 is TGTGCCAGCAGCCAAAGGGTGGCAGGGGGTCTGTTTGGCTACACCTTC. Translated, it gives CASSQRVAGGLFGYTF.

J is TRBJ2-2 and V is TRBV6-6, with D possibly being TRBD1 (6 bases). The V and J ends lost 4 bases and 5 bases respectively, with 17 bases between them. Germline V gene lookup returns CDR1 MNHNY and CDR2 SVGAGI (reference sequence). The CDR3 consists of 16 residues. In DNA form, the CDR3 reads TGTGCCAGCAGTTTACGTTGGTCCCAGGGGACCGGGGAGCTGTTTTTT. It is translated as CASSLRWSQGTGELFF.

The chain links TRBV18 to TRBJ2-5; possible D gene TRBD1, 6 bases. The CDR3 consists of 15 residues. V lost 0 bases and J 5 bases, leaving 13 bases between the germline ends. Germline CDR1 KGHSH, CDR2 LQKENI. The CDR3 nucleotides read TGTGCCAGCTCACCACCGGGACAAAGGGGGGAGACCCAGTACTTC. This codes for CASSPPGQRGETQYF.

About this clone itself: The same CDR3 can be traced to other DNA sequences in this sample. The rearrangement links TRBV3-1 (or the pseudogene TRBV3-2) to TRBJ1-1; the match to TRBD1 covers 7 bases. CDR3 length: 14 amino acids. CDR1 LGHDT and CDR2 YNNKEL come from the germline V gene (reference sequence). V shed 4 bases and J 1 base; nucleotides not matched to a gene: 3. The chain's CDR3 is CASSLGTANTEAFF. CDR3 sequence (DNA): TGTGCCAGCAGCCTAGGGACAGCGAACACTGAAGCTTTCTTT.

This chain joins TRBV4-2 and TRBJ2-3; D perhaps matches TRBD2 (5 bases). Trimming took off 2 bases at V and 0 bases at J, with 12 bases between the two ends. The germline CDR1 and CDR2 sequences are LGHNA and YNFKEQ. This CDR3 contains 16 residues. The CDR3 bases are TGTGCCAGCAGCCAAAAGTCTAGCCCTAGCACAGATACGCAGTATTTT. It codes for CASSQKSSPSTDTQYF.

The V and J genes are TRBV5-1 and TRBJ1-3; D is unclear. This CDR3 contains 13 residues. The V gene lost 6 bases and the J gene lost 2 bases, with 9 bases spanning the gap. Germline assignment: CDR1 SGHRS and CDR2 YFSETQ. The CDR3 is CASKPVPGNTIYF. The CDR3 coding sequence is TGCGCCAGCAAGCCTGTCCCTGGAAACACCATATATTTT.

This rearrangement joins TRBV18 to TRBJ2-7; tentatively, D is TRBD1 (5 bases). V shed 3 bases and J shed 2 bases, with 11 bases lying between them. The CDR3 consists of 14 residues. Germline V lookup: CDR1 KGHSH, CDR2 LQKENI. Here the CDR3 DNA reads TGTGCCAGCTCACCCTCTCAGGGTACCTACGAGCAGTACTTC. Its translation is CASSPSQGTYEQYF.

The count of this clone is one. The CDR3 loop reads CASSLQGATGYYEQYF. CDR3 in DNA: TGTGCCAGCAGCCTACAGGGGGCGACGGGCTACTACGAGCAGTACTTC. The V call is TRBV28, the J call TRBJ2-7, with 9 nucleotides matching TRBD1. J was trimmed by 3 bases and V by 6 bases; bases with no gene match: 12. Germline V gives CDR1 MDHEN, CDR2 SYDVKM. This CDR3 has 16 residues.

The chain recombines TRBV9 with TRBJ1-1; 7 nucleotides agree with TRBD1. Germline values: CDR1 SGDLS, CDR2 YYNGEE. The length of the CDR3 is 16 residues. The J segment lost 3 bases and the V segment lost 0 bases, leaving 8 bases of the junction unmatched. DNA of the CDR3: TGTGCCAGCAGCGTAGGGACAGGACAAGGGGACACTGAAGCTTTCTTT. Its translation is CASSVGTGQGDTEAFF.

CDR3 in DNA: TGCGCCAGCAGCTTGGAGGGCGGGTATAGCAATCAGCCCCAGCATTTT. Translation gives CASSLEGGYSNQPQHF. The genes are TRBV5-1 and TRBJ1-5, with D uncertain. The germline V and J ends were trimmed by 0 bases and 0 bases, with 10 bases remaining between them. Looked up from germline, CDR1 is SGHRS and CDR2 is YFSETQ. There are 16 residues in the CDR3.

The V call is TRBV5-1, the J call TRBJ1-1; possible D gene TRBD1, 5 bases. Per germline, CDR1 SGHRS and CDR2 YFSETQ. The germline V and J ends were trimmed by 0 bases and 2 bases, with 11 bases remaining between them. CDR3 length equals 15 residues. CDR3 coding DNA: TGCGCCAGCAGCTTGGAAGGGAGGGGAAACACTGAAGCTTTCTTT. This gives the protein CASSLEGRGNTEAFF.

This rearrangement joins TRBV18 to TRBJ1-1; the D is unclear. Germline CDR1 and CDR2: KGHSH and LQKENI. The CDR3 covers 14 residues. The V end lost 3 bases, the J end lost 0 bases, and 8 bases lay between the germline ends. CDR3 sequence reads: CASSPYYLNTEAFF. The CDR3 nucleotides read TGTGCCAGCTCACCGTACTATTTGAACACTGAAGCTTTCTTT.

The gene calls are TRBV7-3 and TRBJ2-7; D may be TRBD2 (6 bases). This CDR3 has 16 amino acids. V was pared by 5 bases and J by 0 bases, with 17 bases between. Germline V gene sequence: CDR1 SGHTA, CDR2 FQGTGA. The CDR3 reads CASSRSRGPSSYEQYF. In DNA form, the CDR3 reads TGTGCCAGCAGCCGGTCGCGGGGCCCAAGCTCCTACGAGCAGTACTTC. Drawing the rest from reference TRBV7-3 and TRBJ2-7, the complete variable domain is GAGVSQTPSNKVTEKGKYVELRCDPISGHTALYWYRQSLGQGPEFLIYFQGTGAADDSGLPNDRFFAVRPEGSVSTLKIQRTERGDSAVYLCASSRSRGPSSYEQYFGPGTRLTVT.

V usage is TRBV5-1 and J usage is TRBJ1-6; 9 nucleotides agree with TRBD1. V gave up 4 bases and J gave up 9 bases; unmatched junction bases: 11. CDR3 size: 16 residues. The germline V gene has CDR1 SGHRS and CDR2 YFSETQ. The CDR3 coding sequence is TGCGCCAGCAGCAACGGAGATAGGACAGGGGTTTCACCCCTCCACTTT. This translates into CASSNGDRTGVSPLHF.

The CDR3 DNA sequence: TGTGCCACCAGCAGGGTGAGCGGGGGGGACACAGATACGCAGTATTTT. As protein: CATSRVSGGDTDTQYF. The chain recombines TRBV15 with TRBJ2-3; 10 nucleotides match TRBD2. CDR1 and CDR2 from the germline V gene are LNHNV and YYDKDF (reference sequence). The ends lost 3 bases at V and 2 bases at J; junction bases unmatched: 5. The CDR3 consists of 16 residues.

The chain carries TRBV7-2 and TRBJ2-1, with no clear D. Germline V CDR1 and CDR2: SGHTA, FQGNSA. This CDR3 comprises 14 residues. Trimming took 0 bases from V and 6 from J, leaving 9 bases between them. The CDR3 sequence: CASSLAPSFNEQFF. DNA of the CDR3: TGTGCCAGCAGCTTAGCACCCAGTTTCAATGAGCAGTTCTTC.